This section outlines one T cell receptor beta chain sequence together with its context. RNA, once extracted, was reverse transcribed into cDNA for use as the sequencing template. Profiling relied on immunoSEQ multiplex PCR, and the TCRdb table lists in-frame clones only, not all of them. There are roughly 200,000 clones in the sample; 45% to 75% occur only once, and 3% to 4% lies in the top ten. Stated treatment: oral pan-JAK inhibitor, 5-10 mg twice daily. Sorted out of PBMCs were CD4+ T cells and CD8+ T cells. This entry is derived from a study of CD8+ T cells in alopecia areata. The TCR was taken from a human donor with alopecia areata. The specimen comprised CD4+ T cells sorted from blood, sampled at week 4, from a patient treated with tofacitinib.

CDR3 amino acids: CAWSPTGGFVNQPQHF. CDR3 sequence (DNA): TGTGCCTGGAGCCCCACGGGTGGGTTTGTGAATCAGCCCCAGCATTTT. The rearrangement uses TRBV30 and TRBJ1-5; no firm D call. This CDR3 is built from 16 residues. Trimming pared 3 bases from V and 4 bases from J, leaving 19 bases between. The germline CDR1 and CDR2 sequences are GTSNPN and SVGIG (reference sequence).